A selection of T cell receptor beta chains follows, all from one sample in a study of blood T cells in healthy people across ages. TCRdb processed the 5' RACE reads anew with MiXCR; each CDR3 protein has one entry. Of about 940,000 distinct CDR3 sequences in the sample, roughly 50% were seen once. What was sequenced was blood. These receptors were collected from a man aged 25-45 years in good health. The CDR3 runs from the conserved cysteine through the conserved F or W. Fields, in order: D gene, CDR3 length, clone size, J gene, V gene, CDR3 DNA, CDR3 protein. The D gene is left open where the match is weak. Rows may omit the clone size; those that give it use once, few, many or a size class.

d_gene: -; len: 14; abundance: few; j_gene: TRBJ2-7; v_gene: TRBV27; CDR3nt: TGTGCCAGCTCGGGGGAACTGAGCTCCTACGAGCAGTACTTC; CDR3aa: CASSGELSSYEQYF
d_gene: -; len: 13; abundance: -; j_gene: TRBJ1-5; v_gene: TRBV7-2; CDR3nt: TGTGCCAGCAGCGCTCGCGGCGAACAGCCCCAGCGTTTT; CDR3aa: CASSARGEQPQRF
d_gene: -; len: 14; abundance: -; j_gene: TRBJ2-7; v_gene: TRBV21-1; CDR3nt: TGTGCCAGCAGCACGGGGGACAGTTCCTACGAGCAGTACTTC; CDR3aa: CASSTGDSSYEQYF
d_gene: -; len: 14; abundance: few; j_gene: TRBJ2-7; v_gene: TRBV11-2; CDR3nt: TGTGCCAGCAGCTCCCAGGCCTTCTCCTACGAGCAGTACTTC; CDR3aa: CASSSQAFSYEQYF
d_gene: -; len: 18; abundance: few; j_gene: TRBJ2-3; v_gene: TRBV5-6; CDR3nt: TGTGCCAGCAGCTTCGGGGCGGCGGCGCAAGCAGGCACAGATACGCAGTATTTT; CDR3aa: CASSFGAAAQAGTDTQYF
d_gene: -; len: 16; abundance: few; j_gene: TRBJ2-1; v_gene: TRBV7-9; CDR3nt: TGTGCCAGCAACACATTAAAGGGGGGGCCTAACAATGAGCAGTTCTTC; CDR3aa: CASNTLKGGPNNEQFF
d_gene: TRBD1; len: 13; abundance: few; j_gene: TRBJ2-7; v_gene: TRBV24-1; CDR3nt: TGTGCCACCAGCGGGACAGGGGCTCACGAGCAGTACTTC; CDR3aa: CATSGTGAHEQYF
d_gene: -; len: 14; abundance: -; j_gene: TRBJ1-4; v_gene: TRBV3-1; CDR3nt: TGTGCCAGCAGCAGGGACGCTTTTAATGAAAAACTGTTTTTT; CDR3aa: CASSRDAFNEKLFF
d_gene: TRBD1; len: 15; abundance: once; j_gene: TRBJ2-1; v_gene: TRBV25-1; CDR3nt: TGTGCCAGCGGCCGGGACAGGGGGCGATACAGTGAGCAGTTCTTC; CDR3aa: CASGRDRGRYSEQFF
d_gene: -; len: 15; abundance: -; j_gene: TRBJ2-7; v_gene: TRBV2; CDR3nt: TGTGCCAGCAGTGCGGGAACGGCCCCGACCTACGAGCAGTACTTC; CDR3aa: CASSAGTAPTYEQYF
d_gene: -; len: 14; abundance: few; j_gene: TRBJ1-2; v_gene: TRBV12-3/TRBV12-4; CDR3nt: TGTGCCAGCAGTTTACCGGGGGAATACTATGGCTACACCTTC; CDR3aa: CASSLPGEYYGYTF
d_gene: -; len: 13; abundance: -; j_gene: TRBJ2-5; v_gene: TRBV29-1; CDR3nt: TGCAGCGTTGACTTGGGGCAACAAGAGACCCAGTACTTC; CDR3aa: CSVDLGQQETQYF
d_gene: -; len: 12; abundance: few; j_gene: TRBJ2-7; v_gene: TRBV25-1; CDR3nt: TGTGCCAGCAGTGAAGAAGTATACGAGCAGTACTTC; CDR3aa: CASSEEVYEQYF
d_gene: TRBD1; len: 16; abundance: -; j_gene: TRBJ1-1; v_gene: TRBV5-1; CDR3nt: TGCGCCAGCAGCTTGGAGGTCGGACAGGGGGAGACTGAAGCTTTCTTT; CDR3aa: CASSLEVGQGETEAFF
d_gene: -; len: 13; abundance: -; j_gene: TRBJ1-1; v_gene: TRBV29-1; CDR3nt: TGCAGCGTTGACCGGGCCGGGGGGGTTGAAGCTTTCTTT; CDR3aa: CSVDRAGGVEAFF
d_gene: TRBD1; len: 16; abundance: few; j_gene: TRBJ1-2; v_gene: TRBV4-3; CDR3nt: TGCGCCAGCAGCCAAGATCTAGGACAGGGTAACTATGGCTACACCTTC; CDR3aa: CASSQDLGQGNYGYTF
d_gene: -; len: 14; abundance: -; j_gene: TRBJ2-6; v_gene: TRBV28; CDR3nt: TGTGCCAGCAGTGGGGGCGCCGGGGCCAACGTCCTGACTTTC; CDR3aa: CASSGGAGANVLTF
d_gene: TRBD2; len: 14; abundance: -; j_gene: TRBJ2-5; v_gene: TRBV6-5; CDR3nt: TGTGCCAGCGGACTTAGCGGGGGCTACGAGACCCAGTACTTC; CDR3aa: CASGLSGGYETQYF
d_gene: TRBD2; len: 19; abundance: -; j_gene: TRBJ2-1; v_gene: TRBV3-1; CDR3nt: TGTGCCAGCAGCCAAGAGATTAGCGGGGGGGCGAGGGTCTACAATGAGCAGTTCTTC; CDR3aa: CASSQEISGGARVYNEQFF
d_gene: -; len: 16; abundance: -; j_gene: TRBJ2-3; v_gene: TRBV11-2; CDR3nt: TGTGCCAGCAGCCCATCAGGTGGGGCTCGGACAGATACGCAGTATTTT; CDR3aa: CASSPSGGARTDTQYF
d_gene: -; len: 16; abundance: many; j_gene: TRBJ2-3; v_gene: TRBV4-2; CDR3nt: TGTGCCAGCAGCCAAGATCGGGCAGAGAGCACAGATACGCAGTATTTT; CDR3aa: CASSQDRAESTDTQYF
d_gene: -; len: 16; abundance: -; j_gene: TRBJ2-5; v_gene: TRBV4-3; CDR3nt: TGCGCCAGCATCCAAGAAGGTGGGGGTGGAGCAGAGACCCAGTACTTC; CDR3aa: CASIQEGGGGAETQYF
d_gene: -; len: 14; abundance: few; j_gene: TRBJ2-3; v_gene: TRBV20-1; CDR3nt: TGCAGTGCTATGGAGGGGGGGCCGACAGATACGCAGTATTTT; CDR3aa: CSAMEGGPTDTQYF
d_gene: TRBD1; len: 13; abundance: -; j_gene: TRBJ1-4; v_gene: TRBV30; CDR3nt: TGTGCCACCCCTAACAGGGGTAATGAAAAACTGTTTTTT; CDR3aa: CATPNRGNEKLFF
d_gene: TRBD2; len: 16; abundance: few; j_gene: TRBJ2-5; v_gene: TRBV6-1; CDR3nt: TGTGCCAGCAGTGAAGAGCCAGCGGGGGGGCTCGAGACCCAGTACTTC; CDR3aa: CASSEEPAGGLETQYF
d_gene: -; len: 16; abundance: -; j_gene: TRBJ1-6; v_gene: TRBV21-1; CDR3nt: TGTGCCAGCACCTCAAAGAGGAGACGGTGGAATTCACCCCTCCACTTT; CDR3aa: CASTSKRRRWNSPLHF
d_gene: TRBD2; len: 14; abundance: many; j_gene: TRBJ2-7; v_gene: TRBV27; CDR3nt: TGTGCCAGCAGTTCTAGCGGGGCGGCCTACGAGCAGTACTTC; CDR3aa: CASSSSGAAYEQYF
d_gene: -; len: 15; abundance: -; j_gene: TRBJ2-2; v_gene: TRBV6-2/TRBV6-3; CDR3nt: TGTGCCAGCCGATGGGCCAGGATCAACACCGGGGAGCTGTTTTTT; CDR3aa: CASRWARINTGELFF
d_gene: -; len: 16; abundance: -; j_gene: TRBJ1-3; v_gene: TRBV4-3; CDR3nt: TGCGCCAGCAGCCAAGATGCGGGAAACTCTGGAAACACCATATATTTT; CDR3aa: CASSQDAGNSGNTIYF
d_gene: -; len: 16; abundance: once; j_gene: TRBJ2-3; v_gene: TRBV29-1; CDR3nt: TGCAGCGTTGGAGATGGGGTCAGAAGGAGCACAGATACGCAGTATTTT; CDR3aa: CSVGDGVRRSTDTQYF
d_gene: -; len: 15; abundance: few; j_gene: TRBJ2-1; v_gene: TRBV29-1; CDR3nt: TGCAGCGTTGTGGGGGGGGCCAGCCCCTACAATGAGCAGTTCTTC; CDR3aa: CSVVGGASPYNEQFF
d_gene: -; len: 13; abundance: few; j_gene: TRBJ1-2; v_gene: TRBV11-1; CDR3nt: TGTGCCAGCAGCTTAGACATCGGCTATGGCTACACCTTC; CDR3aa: CASSLDIGYGYTF
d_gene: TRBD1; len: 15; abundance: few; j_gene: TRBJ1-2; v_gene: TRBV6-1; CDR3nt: TGTGCCAGCAGTGAAGCAACCGGGACAGCACATGGCTACACCTTC; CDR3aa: CASSEATGTAHGYTF
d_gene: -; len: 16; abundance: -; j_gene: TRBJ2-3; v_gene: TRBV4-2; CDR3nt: TGTGCCAGCAGCCAAGGTAGAACGACTAGCACAGATACGCAGTATTTT; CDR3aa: CASSQGRTTSTDTQYF
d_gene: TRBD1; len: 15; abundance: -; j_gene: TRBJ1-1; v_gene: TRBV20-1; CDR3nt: TGCAGTGCCCTCCACAGGGGGCTATCAAACACTGAAGCTTTCTTT; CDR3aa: CSALHRGLSNTEAFF